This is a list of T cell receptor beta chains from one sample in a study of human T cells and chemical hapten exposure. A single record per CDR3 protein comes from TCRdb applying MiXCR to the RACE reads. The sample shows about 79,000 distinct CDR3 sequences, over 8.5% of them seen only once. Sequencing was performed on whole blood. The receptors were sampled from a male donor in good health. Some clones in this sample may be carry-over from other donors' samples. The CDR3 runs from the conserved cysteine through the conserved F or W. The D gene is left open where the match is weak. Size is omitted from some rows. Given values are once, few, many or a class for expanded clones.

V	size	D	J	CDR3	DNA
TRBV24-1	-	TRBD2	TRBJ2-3	CATSPGLAGGPSDTQYF	TGTGCCACCTCTCCCGGGCTAGCGGGAGGGCCATCAGATACGCAGTATTTT
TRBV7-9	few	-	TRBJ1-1	CASSVRGPSPNTEAFF	TGTGCCAGCAGCGTGAGAGGACCAAGCCCGAACACTGAAGCTTTCTTT
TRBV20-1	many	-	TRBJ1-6	CSAREDSYNSPLHF	TGCAGTGCTAGGGAGGACAGCTATAATTCACCCCTCCACTTT
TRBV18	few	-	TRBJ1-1	CASSPPGGTEAFF	TGTGCCAGCTCACCACCTGGGGGCACTGAAGCTTTCTTT
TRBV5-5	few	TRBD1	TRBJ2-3	CASSLRPGTGGDLRTDTQYF	TGTGCCAGCAGCTTGCGCCCCGGGACAGGGGGCGACCTACGTACAGATACGCAGTATTTT
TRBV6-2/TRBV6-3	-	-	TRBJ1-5	CASRGLPGLYGPQHF	TGTGCCAGCAGGGGACTCCCAGGGTTATACGGTCCCCAGCATTTT
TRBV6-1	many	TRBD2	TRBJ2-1	CASSVEGGSYNEQFF	TGTGCCAGCAGTGTGGAGGGAGGGTCCTACAATGAGCAGTTCTTC
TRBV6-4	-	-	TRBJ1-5	CASSREPNQPQHF	TGTGCCAGCTCCCGGGAGCCTAATCAGCCCCAGCATTTT
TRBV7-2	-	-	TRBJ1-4	CASSTRRGGGRLTGNEKLFF	TGTGCCAGCAGTACACGGAGGGGGGGCGGTCGGCTCACCGGTAATGAAAAACTGTTTTTT
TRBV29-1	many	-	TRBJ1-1	CSVNGGRTEAFF	TGCAGCGTTAATGGGGGACGGACTGAAGCTTTCTTT
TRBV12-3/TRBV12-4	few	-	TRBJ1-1	CASSPFESLNTEAFF	TGTGCCAGCAGTCCCTTTGAATCTCTGAACACTGAAGCTTTCTTT
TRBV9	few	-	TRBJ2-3	CASSVEGGSDTQYF	TGTGCCAGCAGCGTAGAGGGGGGCTCAGATACGCAGTATTTT
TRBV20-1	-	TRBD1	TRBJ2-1	CSATPTGNNEQFF	TGCAGTGCTACCCCGACAGGGAACAATGAGCAGTTCTTC
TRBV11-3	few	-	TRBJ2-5	CASSFSGEETQYF	TGTGCCAGCAGCTTTTCGGGAGAAGAGACCCAGTACTTC
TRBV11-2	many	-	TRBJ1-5	CASSLEVNQPQHF	TGTGCCAGCAGCTTAGAGGTGAATCAGCCCCAGCATTTT
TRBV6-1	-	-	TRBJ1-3	CASSEGWGQSSGNTIYF	TGTGCCAGCAGTGAAGGATGGGGCCAGAGCTCTGGAAACACCATATATTTT
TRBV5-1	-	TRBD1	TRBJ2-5	CASSLGDREETQYF	TGCGCCAGCAGCTTGGGGGACAGAGAAGAGACCCAGTACTTC
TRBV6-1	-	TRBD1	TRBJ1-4	CASSPSGQGFNEKLFF	TGTGCCAGCAGTCCATCGGGACAGGGTTTTAATGAAAAACTGTTTTTT
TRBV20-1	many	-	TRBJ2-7	CSARFGMDYEQYF	TGCAGTGCTAGATTCGGTATGGACTACGAGCAGTACTTC
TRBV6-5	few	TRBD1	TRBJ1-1	CASSYSGTGEAFF	TGTGCCAGCAGTTACTCCGGGACAGGGGAAGCTTTCTTT
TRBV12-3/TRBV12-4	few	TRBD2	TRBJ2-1	CASRSLTGGINYNEQFF	TGTGCCAGCAGATCTTTGACGGGGGGGATTAACTACAATGAGCAGTTCTTC
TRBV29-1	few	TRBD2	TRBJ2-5	CSGAAGVHQETQYF	TGCAGCGGGGCGGCGGGAGTTCATCAAGAGACCCAGTACTTC
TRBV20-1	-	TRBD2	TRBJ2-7	CSAPGLAHAYEQYF	TGCAGTGCCCCGGGACTAGCCCATGCCTACGAGCAGTACTTC
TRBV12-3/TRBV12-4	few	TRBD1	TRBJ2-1	CASAGTGAYNEQFF	TGTGCCAGTGCGGGGACAGGGGCCTACAATGAGCAGTTCTTC
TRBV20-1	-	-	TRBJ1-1	CSARDWTRTPNTEAFF	TGCAGTGCTAGAGATTGGACCAGGACCCCGAACACTGAAGCTTTCTTT
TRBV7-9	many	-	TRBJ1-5	CASSQTDQPQHF	TGTGCCAGCAGCCAGACGGATCAGCCCCAGCATTTT
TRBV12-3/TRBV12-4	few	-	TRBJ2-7	CASSLNRGYEQYF	TGTGCCAGCAGTTTAAATCGGGGTTACGAGCAGTACTTC
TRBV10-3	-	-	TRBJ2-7	CAISDLSEQYF	TGTGCCATCAGTGACCTCAGCGAGCAGTACTTC
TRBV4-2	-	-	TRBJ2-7	CASSQDEQGGVTLYEQYF	TGTGCCAGCAGCCAAGACGAACAGGGCGGGGTAACCCTCTACGAGCAGTACTTC
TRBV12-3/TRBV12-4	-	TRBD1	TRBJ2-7	CASSPGQGRHYEQYF	TGTGCCAGCAGTCCGGGACAGGGAAGGCACTACGAGCAGTACTTC
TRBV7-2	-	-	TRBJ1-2	CASSLVGQGKGYTF	TGTGCCAGCAGCTTAGTGGGGCAGGGGAAGGGCTACACCTTC
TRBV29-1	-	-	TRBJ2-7	CSVVLGYEQYF	TGCAGCGTTGTATTGGGATACGAGCAGTACTTC
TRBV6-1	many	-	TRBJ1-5	CASSGWTRSVGNQPQHF	TGTGCCAGCAGTGGATGGACGAGATCCGTCGGCAATCAGCCCCAGCATTTT
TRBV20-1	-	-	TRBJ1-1	CSARDQGPTEAFF	TGCAGTGCTAGAGATCAGGGGCCCACTGAAGCTTTCTTT
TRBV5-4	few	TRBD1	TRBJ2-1	CASSLATGAGGLIF	TGTGCCAGCAGCTTGGCAACTGGGGCAGGGGGCTTGATCTTC
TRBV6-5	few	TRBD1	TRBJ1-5	CASSSQGWGSNQPQHF	TGTGCCAGCAGTTCACAGGGGTGGGGTAGCAATCAGCCCCAGCATTTT
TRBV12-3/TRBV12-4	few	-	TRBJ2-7	CASSRGRGYEQYF	TGTGCCAGCAGTCGAGGTAGGGGATACGAGCAGTACTTC
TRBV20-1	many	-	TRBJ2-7	CSAREQGPYEQYF	TGCAGTGCTAGAGAACAGGGCCCTTACGAGCAGTACTTC
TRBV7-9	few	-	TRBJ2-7	CASSLGRGARDEQYF	TGTGCCAGCAGCTTAGGCAGGGGGGCGAGGGACGAGCAGTACTTC
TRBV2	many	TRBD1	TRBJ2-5	CASSVTDRDGETQYF	TGTGCCAGCAGTGTAACAGACAGGGATGGAGAGACCCAGTACTTC
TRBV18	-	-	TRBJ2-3	CASSPTSRQGADTQYF	TGTGCCAGCTCACCGACGTCCAGGCAGGGTGCAGATACGCAGTATTTT
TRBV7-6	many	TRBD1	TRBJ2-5	CASSPRTGWGETQYF	TGTGCCAGCAGCCCGAGGACAGGTTGGGGAGAGACCCAGTACTTC
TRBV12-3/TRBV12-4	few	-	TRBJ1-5	CASSFGGASWQPQHF	TGTGCCAGCAGTTTTGGAGGGGCCTCTTGGCAGCCCCAGCATTTT
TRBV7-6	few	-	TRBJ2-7	CASSFEAASSYEQYF	TGTGCCAGCAGCTTCGAAGCGGCGAGCTCCTACGAGCAGTACTTC
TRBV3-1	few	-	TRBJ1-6	CASSQVRGSYNSPLHF	TGTGCCAGCAGCCAAGTGAGGGGATCCTATAATTCACCCCTCCACTTT
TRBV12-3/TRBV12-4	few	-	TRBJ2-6	CASSSDSGANVLTF	TGTGCCAGCAGTTCAGACTCTGGGGCCAACGTCCTGACTTTC
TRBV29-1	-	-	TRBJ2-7	CSVVVGDYEQYF	TGCAGCGTTGTGGTGGGGGATTACGAGCAGTACTTC
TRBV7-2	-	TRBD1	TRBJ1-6	CASSRGDRVSPLHF	TGTGCCAGCAGTCGTGGGGACAGAGTTTCACCCCTCCACTTT
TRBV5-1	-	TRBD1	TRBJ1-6	CASRDGTGESPLHF	TGCGCCAGCAGAGACGGGACAGGTGAATCACCCCTCCACTTT
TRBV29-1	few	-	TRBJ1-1	CSVEDRVTEAFF	TGCAGCGTTGAAGATCGGGTAACTGAAGCTTTCTTT